Listed below are T cell receptor beta chains from one sample, sequenced in a study of chemoradiotherapy in HPV16-positive cancers. Sequencing used immunoSEQ multiplex PCR; TCRdb keeps in-frame clones, though not all of them. Of roughly 160 clones listed, approximately 86% are singletons. The sample was tumor tissue, taken from a patient who underwent chemoradiotherapy. These TCRs come from a human donor with HPV-associated anogenital cancer. Each CDR3 is given with its conserved first and last residue. A D gene is named only where the DNA matches it firmly. Rows give clone size only sometimes, using once, few, many, or a class for an expanded clone.

V gene: TRBV9
J gene: TRBJ2-5
clone size: once
D gene: NA
CDR3 DNA: TGTGCCAGCAGCGTGGGGGGAATCCAAGAGACCCAGTACTTC
CDR3 protein: CASSVGGIQETQYF

V gene: TRBV19
J gene: TRBJ2-3
clone size: NA
D gene: NA
CDR3 DNA: TGTGCCAGTAGTATAGGGGACACAGATACGCAGTATTTT
CDR3 protein: CASSIGDTDTQYF

V gene: TRBV6-6
J gene: TRBJ2-3
clone size: NA
D gene: NA
CDR3 DNA: TGTGCCAGCAGTCACAAGGAAACAGATACGCAGTATTTT
CDR3 protein: CASSHKETDTQYF

V gene: TRBV11-2
J gene: TRBJ2-1
clone size: few
D gene: TRBD2
CDR3 DNA: TGTGCCAGCAGCTTAGATCACCGGGGGGGGTTTTCCTACAATGAGCAGTTCTTC
CDR3 protein: CASSLDHRGGFSYNEQFF

V gene: TRBV12-5
J gene: TRBJ2-1
clone size: NA
D gene: NA
CDR3 DNA: TGTGCTAGTGGTTTGTCTGGGGATTTCTACAATGAGCAGTTCTTC
CDR3 protein: CASGLSGDFYNEQFF

V gene: TRBV18
J gene: TRBJ1-1
clone size: NA
D gene: NA
CDR3 DNA: TGTGCCAGCTCGATCGGACAGAACATGAACACTGAAGCTTTCTTT
CDR3 protein: CASSIGQNMNTEAFF

V gene: TRBV2
J gene: TRBJ2-3
clone size: NA
D gene: TRBD1
CDR3 DNA: TGTGCCAGCAATGCCTTGACAGGGAGCACAGATACGCAGTATTTT
CDR3 protein: CASNALTGSTDTQYF

V gene: TRBV28
J gene: TRBJ1-6
clone size: NA
D gene: NA
CDR3 DNA: TGCGCCAGCTGTACCCGGGGTCAGATTTCACCCCTCCACTTT
CDR3 protein: CASCTRGQISPLHF

V gene: TRBV6-5
J gene: TRBJ2-7
clone size: NA
D gene: TRBD1
CDR3 DNA: TGTGCCAGCAGTTACAGGGGACAGGGAACCTACGAGCAGTACTTC
CDR3 protein: CASSYRGQGTYEQYF

V gene: TRBV2
J gene: TRBJ1-1
clone size: NA
D gene: NA
CDR3 DNA: TGTGCCAGCAGTGAAGAGGTAAACACTGAAGCTTTCTTT
CDR3 protein: CASSEEVNTEAFF

V gene: TRBV9
J gene: TRBJ1-6
clone size: NA
D gene: NA
CDR3 DNA: TGTGCCAGCAGCGCAGCCGGGACAAATTTTTCACCCCTCCACTTT
CDR3 protein: CASSAAGTNFSPLHF

V gene: TRBV27
J gene: TRBJ2-7
clone size: NA
D gene: NA
CDR3 DNA: TGTGCCAGCAGTTTAGGCAGGGCGGGCGAGCAGTACTTC
CDR3 protein: CASSLGRAGEQYF

V gene: TRBV2
J gene: TRBJ1-1
clone size: NA
D gene: NA
CDR3 DNA: TGTGCCAGCAGTGAAGCTGCCCGGACTGAAGCTTTCTTT
CDR3 protein: CASSEAARTEAFF

V gene: TRBV6-5
J gene: TRBJ1-2
clone size: NA
D gene: NA
CDR3 DNA: TGTGCCAGCAGTTCCCATAACGCTGGCTACACCTTC
CDR3 protein: CASSSHNAGYTF

V gene: TRBV6-5
J gene: TRBJ2-7
clone size: NA
D gene: NA
CDR3 DNA: TGTGCCAGCAGTTACGTCATGGGCACCTCCTACGAGCAGTACTTC
CDR3 protein: CASSYVMGTSYEQYF

V gene: TRBV11-3
J gene: TRBJ2-5
clone size: NA
D gene: NA
CDR3 DNA: TGTGCCAGCAGCTTAGCCCAGGGCGCAGAGACCCAGTACTTC
CDR3 protein: CASSLAQGAETQYF

V gene: TRBV5-6
J gene: TRBJ2-1
clone size: once
D gene: NA
CDR3 DNA: TGTGCCAGCAGCTTGGTTCGACTCTCCTGGTATGAGCAGTTCTTC
CDR3 protein: CASSLVRLSWYEQFF

V gene: TRBV29-1
J gene: TRBJ1-1
clone size: NA
D gene: TRBD1
CDR3 DNA: TGCAGCGTTGAAGATGGGACAGGGAACACTGAAGCTTTCTTT
CDR3 protein: CSVEDGTGNTEAFF

V gene: TRBV6-1
J gene: TRBJ1-2
clone size: NA
D gene: TRBD1
CDR3 DNA: TGTGCCAGCCGCCGGACAGGGGACCTCTCGGGCTACACCTTC
CDR3 protein: CASRRTGDLSGYTF

V gene: TRBV27
J gene: TRBJ2-1
clone size: NA
D gene: TRBD2
CDR3 DNA: TGTGCCACCGTGGGGGGCGGGGGGGCCCTGTACAATGAGCAGTTCTTC
CDR3 protein: CATVGGGGALYNEQFF

V gene: TRBV6-6
J gene: TRBJ2-1
clone size: NA
D gene: TRBD2
CDR3 DNA: TGTGCCAGCAGTTCCGATTCTAGCGGGGGGCACAGTGAGCAGTTCTTC
CDR3 protein: CASSSDSSGGHSEQFF

V gene: TRBV6-5
J gene: TRBJ2-1
clone size: NA
D gene: TRBD1
CDR3 DNA: TGTGCCAGCAGTTACAGGGGGCCCAATGAGCAGTTCTTC
CDR3 protein: CASSYRGPNEQFF

V gene: TRBV5-1
J gene: TRBJ1-3
clone size: NA
D gene: TRBD1
CDR3 DNA: TGCGCCAGCAGCCCCGGGACAGGGGGGTACACCATATATTTT
CDR3 protein: CASSPGTGGYTIYF

V gene: TRBV10-3
J gene: TRBJ2-4
clone size: NA
D gene: NA
CDR3 DNA: TGTGCCATCAGTGAGTTTCAGGGTAAAAACATTCAGTACTTC
CDR3 protein: CAISEFQGKNIQYF

V gene: TRBV18
J gene: TRBJ2-2
clone size: NA
D gene: TRBD1
CDR3 DNA: TGTGCCAGCTCACCACCGAGGGACAGGGTGTTGGACGGGGAGCTGTTTTTT
CDR3 protein: CASSPPRDRVLDGELFF

V gene: TRBV9
J gene: TRBJ2-2
clone size: NA
D gene: TRBD2
CDR3 DNA: TGTGCCAGCAGCGCGAGCGGGGCACCGAACACCGGGGAGCTGTTTTTT
CDR3 protein: CASSASGAPNTGELFF

V gene: TRBV12-5
J gene: TRBJ2-1
clone size: NA
D gene: TRBD2
CDR3 DNA: TGTGCTAGTGTGGGGAGCGGGGGAGACGCTAATGAGCAGTTCTTC
CDR3 protein: CASVGSGGDANEQFF

V gene: TRBV29-1
J gene: TRBJ1-2
clone size: NA
D gene: NA
CDR3 DNA: TGCAGCGTTGAACGAGGTGGCGGGGGCTATGGCTACACCTTC
CDR3 protein: CSVERGGGGYGYTF

V gene: TRBV7-8
J gene: TRBJ2-1
clone size: NA
D gene: NA
CDR3 DNA: TGTGCCAGCAGCTTAGGGGGAGCCATTGGAAATGAGCAGTTCTTC
CDR3 protein: CASSLGGAIGNEQFF

V gene: TRBV5-6
J gene: TRBJ2-7
clone size: NA
D gene: NA
CDR3 DNA: TGTGCCAGCAGCCTGCTCGGACAGTTCTCCGATTTACCCTCCTACGAGCAGTACTTC
CDR3 protein: CASSLLGQFSDLPSYEQYF

V gene: TRBV5-1
J gene: TRBJ2-7
clone size: NA
D gene: TRBD1
CDR3 DNA: TGCGCCAGCAGCTTGAAGGGACAGGGGGTTCACGAGCAGTACTTC
CDR3 protein: CASSLKGQGVHEQYF

V gene: TRBV27
J gene: TRBJ2-7
clone size: NA
D gene: TRBD2
CDR3 DNA: TGTGCCAGCAGTTTATCAAGCGGGGGGCTCTACGAGCAGTACTTC
CDR3 protein: CASSLSSGGLYEQYF

V gene: TRBV2
J gene: TRBJ1-1
clone size: NA
D gene: NA
CDR3 DNA: TGTGCCAGCAGTGAACCCCCCCGTCCCGGAGCTTTCTTT
CDR3 protein: CASSEPPRPGAFF

V gene: TRBV27
J gene: TRBJ2-2
clone size: NA
D gene: NA
CDR3 DNA: TGTGCCAGCAGTTTCGGGAACGGGGAGCTGTTTTTT
CDR3 protein: CASSFGNGELFF

V gene: TRBV7-2
J gene: TRBJ1-2
clone size: NA
D gene: TRBD1
CDR3 DNA: TGTGCCAGCAGCCCCCGGACAGGGAGGGACTATGGCTACACCTTC
CDR3 protein: CASSPRTGRDYGYTF

V gene: TRBV10-3
J gene: TRBJ2-7
clone size: NA
D gene: NA
CDR3 DNA: TGTGCCATCAGTGACCCACAGGGAAGGGACACCTACGAGCAGTACTTC
CDR3 protein: CAISDPQGRDTYEQYF

V gene: TRBV7-3
J gene: TRBJ2-3
clone size: NA
D gene: NA
CDR3 DNA: TGTGCCAGCAGCTCTACAGCCTCTTCGGGGGTCACGCAGTATTTT
CDR3 protein: CASSSTASSGVTQYF

V gene: TRBV27
J gene: TRBJ1-5
clone size: NA
D gene: NA
CDR3 DNA: TGTGCCAGCAGCAAGGGGTGGGGCAATCAGCCCCAGCATTTT
CDR3 protein: CASSKGWGNQPQHF

V gene: TRBV5-4
J gene: TRBJ1-6
clone size: NA
D gene: TRBD1
CDR3 DNA: TGTGCCAGCAGCTGGGGACAGGGGAATTCACCCCTCCACTTT
CDR3 protein: CASSWGQGNSPLHF

V gene: TRBV5-1
J gene: TRBJ1-6
clone size: NA
D gene: TRBD1
CDR3 DNA: TGCGCCAGCAGCCCCGGGACAGGGGATTCACCCCTCCACTTT
CDR3 protein: CASSPGTGDSPLHF

V gene: TRBV6-1
J gene: TRBJ2-3
clone size: NA
D gene: TRBD2
CDR3 DNA: TGTGCCAGCAGTGACCAGCTAGCGGGGGGGCTAGTTACGCAGTATTTT
CDR3 protein: CASSDQLAGGLVTQYF

V gene: TRBV29-1
J gene: TRBJ2-3
clone size: NA
D gene: TRBD2
CDR3 DNA: TGCAGCAGTGTCGGAACTAGCGGGTTCACAGATACGCAGTATTTT
CDR3 protein: CSSVGTSGFTDTQYF

V gene: TRBV18
J gene: TRBJ1-2
clone size: NA
D gene: NA
CDR3 DNA: TGTGCCAGCTCACCAAATCCATCGGAGGGAATCTATGGCTACACCTTC
CDR3 protein: CASSPNPSEGIYGYTF

V gene: TRBV12-5
J gene: TRBJ1-1
clone size: once
D gene: NA
CDR3 DNA: TGTGCTAGTGGTTTGGACATCTACATGAACACTGAAGCTTTCTTT
CDR3 protein: CASGLDIYMNTEAFF

V gene: TRBV5-8
J gene: TRBJ1-6
clone size: NA
D gene: NA
CDR3 DNA: TGTGCCAGCAGCAGGGACCGAGAGGATTCACCCCTCCACTTT
CDR3 protein: CASSRDREDSPLHF

V gene: TRBV6-1
J gene: TRBJ2-3
clone size: NA
D gene: NA
CDR3 DNA: TGTGCCAGCAGTGAAGGAATAGCCGCAGATACGCAGTATTTT
CDR3 protein: CASSEGIAADTQYF

V gene: TRBV4-1
J gene: TRBJ1-1
clone size: NA
D gene: NA
CDR3 DNA: TGCGCCAGCAGCCAAGAATTGGCTACTGAAGCTTTCTTT
CDR3 protein: CASSQELATEAFF

V gene: TRBV5-4
J gene: TRBJ2-7
clone size: few
D gene: NA
CDR3 DNA: TGTGCCAGCAGCTTGTCTTATGACGAGCAGTACTTC
CDR3 protein: CASSLSYDEQYF

V gene: TRBV6-1
J gene: TRBJ2-2
clone size: few
D gene: TRBD1
CDR3 DNA: TGTGCCAGCAGTGAAGCCACAGGGGGCACCGGGGAGCTGTTTTTT
CDR3 protein: CASSEATGGTGELFF

V gene: TRBV29-1
J gene: TRBJ1-2
clone size: NA
D gene: NA
CDR3 DNA: TGCAGCGTTGTTGACAGGACTACCTATGGCTACACCTTC
CDR3 protein: CSVVDRTTYGYTF

V gene: TRBV6-4
J gene: TRBJ2-3
clone size: NA
D gene: TRBD2
CDR3 DNA: TGTGCCAGCAGTGACAGAAGCGGGGGGGCAGATACGCAGTATTTT
CDR3 protein: CASSDRSGGADTQYF

V gene: TRBV19
J gene: TRBJ2-1
clone size: NA
D gene: TRBD2
CDR3 DNA: TGTGCCAGTAGTATAGCTCTAGCGGGGGGCGGTGGTGAGCAGTTCTTC
CDR3 protein: CASSIALAGGGGEQFF